The rows below give T cell receptor beta chains drawn from one sample of a study of blood T cell repertoires in COVID-19. Here immunoSEQ multiplex PCR was the method, and the copy in TCRdb shows in-frame clones only, minus some. In the table there are fewer than 130,000 clones, 88% of which are singletons. The sequencing input was peripheral blood. The source of these receptors is a woman in her forties or fifties with acute or convalescent COVID-19. Both conserved end residues are part of each CDR3. D genes are given only for firm matches. Size is omitted from some rows. Given values are once, few, many or a class for expanded clones.

clone_size	d_call	v_call	j_call	cdr3_aa	cdr3_nt
few	TRBD2	TRBV10-3	TRBJ2-5	CAIRGSGEETQYF	TGTGCCATCAGAGGAAGCGGGGAAGAGACCCAGTACTTC
-	-	TRBV6-5	TRBJ1-1	CASSYSLGALGEAFF	TGTGCCAGCAGTTACAGTCTTGGGGCTCTCGGGGAAGCTTTCTTT
-	-	TRBV28	TRBJ2-7	CASVRSGSYEQYF	TGTGCCAGCGTTAGAAGCGGTTCCTACGAGCAGTACTTC
-	TRBD2	TRBV2	TRBJ2-3	CATGERSGTHTQYF	TGTGCCACAGGAGAGAGAAGCGGGACGCATACGCAGTATTTT
-	-	TRBV6-5	TRBJ1-4	CASSLLRGEGEKLFF	TGTGCCAGCAGTTTGTTAAGGGGCGAAGGGGAAAAACTGTTTTTT
-	-	TRBV1	TRBJ1-1	CTSSQPRKSSRECTEAFF	TGCACCAGCAGCCAACCCCGAAAATCCTCAAGGGAGTGCACTGAAGCTTTCTTT
-	-	TRBV18	TRBJ1-1	CASSPDSLNTEAFF	TGTGCCAGCTCACCGGACAGCCTGAACACTGAAGCTTTCTTT
-	TRBD1	TRBV27	TRBJ1-5	CASSPGAGQGELNQPQHF	TGTGCCAGCAGTCCCGGGGCGGGACAGGGCGAACTTAATCAGCCCCAGCATTTT
-	TRBD1	TRBV3-1/TRBV3-2	TRBJ1-5	CASSQEHGTGGQPQHF	TGTGCCAGCAGCCAAGAACATGGGACAGGGGGGCAGCCCCAGCATTTT
-	-	TRBV4-2	TRBJ2-7	CASSQPGTTSHEQYF	TGTGCCAGCAGCCAACCGGGGACAACGTCTCACGAGCAGTACTTC
-	-	TRBV23-1	TRBJ2-1	CASSQMLRGRTNEQFF	TGCGCCAGCAGTCAAATGCTCAGGGGACGCACTAATGAGCAGTTCTTC
-	-	TRBV7-6	TRBJ2-2	CASSGTAVANTGELFF	TGTGCCAGCAGCGGAACGGCGGTAGCCAACACCGGGGAGCTGTTTTTT
-	-	TRBV28	TRBJ2-5	CASSDPGHQQETQYF	TGTGCCAGCAGCGATCCGGGACACCAACAAGAGACCCAGTACTTC
-	TRBD1	TRBV30	TRBJ1-1	CARKDRVGTEAFF	TGTGCCCGCAAGGACAGGGTGGGGACTGAAGCTTTCTTT
once	-	TRBV7-9	TRBJ2-1	CASSTTRSSYNEQFF	TGTGCCAGCAGCACCACTAGGAGCTCCTACAATGAGCAGTTCTTC
-	-	TRBV10-3	TRBJ2-7	CAIKGEGEQYF	TGTGCCATCAAAGGGGAAGGCGAGCAGTACTTC
-	-	TRBV19	TRBJ2-2	CASSISLGTNTGELFF	TGTGCCAGTAGTATTTCGCTGGGCACGAACACCGGGGAGCTGTTTTTT
-	-	TRBV7-2	TRBJ2-3	CASSLVLVASTDTQYF	TGTGCCAGCAGCTTAGTGCTGGTAGCTAGCACAGATACGCAGTATTTT
-	-	TRBV11-1	TRBJ2-1	CASSYYRNEQFF	TGTGCCAGCAGCTACTACAGGAATGAGCAGTTCTTC
-	TRBD1	TRBV10-3	TRBJ1-1	CAIRGTGSEAFF	TGTGCCATCAGGGGGACAGGGTCTGAAGCTTTCTTT
-	-	TRBV5-6	TRBJ2-1	CASSLELGSAPNVDEQFF	TGTGCCAGCAGCTTGGAGTTGGGTAGCGCCCCAAATGTGGATGAGCAGTTCTTC
-	TRBD1	TRBV7-2	TRBJ1-5	CASSLTDRNHQPQHF	TGTGCCAGCAGCTTGACGGACAGGAACCATCAGCCCCAGCATTTT
medium-sized	TRBD2	TRBV5-1	TRBJ2-1	CASSLAGVNEQFF	TGCGCCAGCAGCCTAGCGGGAGTTAATGAGCAGTTCTTC